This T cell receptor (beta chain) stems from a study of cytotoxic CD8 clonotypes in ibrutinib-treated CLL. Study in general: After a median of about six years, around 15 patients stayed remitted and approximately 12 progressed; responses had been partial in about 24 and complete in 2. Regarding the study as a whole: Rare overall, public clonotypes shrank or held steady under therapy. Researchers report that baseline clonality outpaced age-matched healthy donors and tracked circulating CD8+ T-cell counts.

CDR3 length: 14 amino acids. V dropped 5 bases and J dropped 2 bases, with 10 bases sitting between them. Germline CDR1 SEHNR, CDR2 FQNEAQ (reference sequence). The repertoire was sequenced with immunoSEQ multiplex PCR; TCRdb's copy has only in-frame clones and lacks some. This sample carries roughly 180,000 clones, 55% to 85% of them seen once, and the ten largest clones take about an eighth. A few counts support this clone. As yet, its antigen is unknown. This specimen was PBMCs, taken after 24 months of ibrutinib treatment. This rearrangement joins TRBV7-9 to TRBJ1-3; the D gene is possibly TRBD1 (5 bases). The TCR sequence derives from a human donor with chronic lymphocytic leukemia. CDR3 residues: CASSPRAAGNTIYF. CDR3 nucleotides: TGTGCCAGCAGCCCCAGGGCCGCTGGAAACACCATATATTTT.